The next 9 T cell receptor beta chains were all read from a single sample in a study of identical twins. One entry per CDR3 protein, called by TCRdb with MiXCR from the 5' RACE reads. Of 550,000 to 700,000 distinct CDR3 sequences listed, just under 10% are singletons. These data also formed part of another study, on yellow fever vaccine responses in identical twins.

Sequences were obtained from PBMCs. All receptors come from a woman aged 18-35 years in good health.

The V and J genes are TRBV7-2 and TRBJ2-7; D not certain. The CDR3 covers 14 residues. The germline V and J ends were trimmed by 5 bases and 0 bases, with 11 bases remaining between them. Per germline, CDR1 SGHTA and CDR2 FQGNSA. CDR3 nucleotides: TGTGCCAGCAGCCCTGACCACCTCTCCTACGAGCAGTACTTC. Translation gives CASSPDHLSYEQYF. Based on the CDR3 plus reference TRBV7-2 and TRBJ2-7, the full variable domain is GAGVSQSPSNKVTEKGKDVELRCDPISGHTALYWYRQSLGQGLEFLIYFQGNSAPDKSGLPSDRFSAERTGGSVSTLTIQRTQQEDSAVYLCASSPDHLSYEQYFGPGTRLTVT.

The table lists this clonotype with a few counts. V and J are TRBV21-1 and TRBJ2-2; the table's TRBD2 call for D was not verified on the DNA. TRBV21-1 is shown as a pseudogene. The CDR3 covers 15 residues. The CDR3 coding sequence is TGTGCCTCCGGACTAGCGGGAGAGAGGACCGGGGAGCTGTTTTTT. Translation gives CASGLAGERTGELFF.

CDR3 sequence reads: CSARDAGGGGTGELFF. The CDR3 coding sequence is TGCAGTGCTAGAGATGCGGGCGGGGGCGGGACCGGGGAGCTGTTTTTT. The chain employs TRBV20-1 and TRBJ2-2, with D possibly being TRBD2 (7 bases). The germline CDR1 and CDR2 sequences are DFQATT and SNEGSKA (reference sequence). The V end was cut by 0 bases, the J end by 5 bases, with 16 bases between. The CDR3 covers 16 residues.

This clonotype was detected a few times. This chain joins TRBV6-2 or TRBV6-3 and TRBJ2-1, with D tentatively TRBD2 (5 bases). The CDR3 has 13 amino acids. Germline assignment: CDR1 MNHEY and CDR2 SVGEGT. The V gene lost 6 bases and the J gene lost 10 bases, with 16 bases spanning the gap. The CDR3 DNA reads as TGTGCCAGCAGGCCGGACTGGCAAGAGGAGCAGTTCTTC. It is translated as CASRPDWQEEQFF.

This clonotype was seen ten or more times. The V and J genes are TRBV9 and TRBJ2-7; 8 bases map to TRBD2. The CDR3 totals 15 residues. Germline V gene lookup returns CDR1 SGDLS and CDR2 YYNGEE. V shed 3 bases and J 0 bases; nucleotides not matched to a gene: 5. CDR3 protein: CASSARSGSSYEQYF. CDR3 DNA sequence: TGTGCCAGCAGCGCCCGGAGCGGGAGCTCCTACGAGCAGTACTTC.

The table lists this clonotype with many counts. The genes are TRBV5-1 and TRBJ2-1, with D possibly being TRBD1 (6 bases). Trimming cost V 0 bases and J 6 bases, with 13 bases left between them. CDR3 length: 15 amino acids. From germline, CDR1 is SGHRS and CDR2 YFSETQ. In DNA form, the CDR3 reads TGCGCCAGCAGCTTGGCAGGTCAGGGGTCCAATGAGCAGTTCTTC. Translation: CASSLAGQGSNEQFF.

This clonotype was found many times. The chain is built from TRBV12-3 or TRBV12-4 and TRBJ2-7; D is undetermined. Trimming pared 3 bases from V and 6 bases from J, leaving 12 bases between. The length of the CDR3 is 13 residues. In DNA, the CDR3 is TGTGCCAGCAGTTTTGGACGTCCCTCCGAGCAGTACTTC. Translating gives CASSFGRPSEQYF.

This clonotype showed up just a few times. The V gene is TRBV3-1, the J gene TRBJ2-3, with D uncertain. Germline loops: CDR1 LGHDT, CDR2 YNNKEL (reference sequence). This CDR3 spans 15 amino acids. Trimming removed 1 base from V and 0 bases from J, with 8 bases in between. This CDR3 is CASSQGRRSTDTQYF. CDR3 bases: TGTGCCAGCAGCCAAGGTCGTAGGAGCACAGATACGCAGTATTTT.

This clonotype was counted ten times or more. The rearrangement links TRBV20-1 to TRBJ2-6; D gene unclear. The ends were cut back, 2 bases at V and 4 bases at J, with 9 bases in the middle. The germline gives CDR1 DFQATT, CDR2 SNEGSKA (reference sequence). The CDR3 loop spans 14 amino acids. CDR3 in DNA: TGCAGTGCTAGAATCTTGCCGGGGGCCAACGTCCTGACTTTC. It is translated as CSARILPGANVLTF.